The next 9 T cell receptor beta chains were all read from a single sample in a study of T cell clonotyping in hematopoietic cell transplantation (dated by TCRdb to about 2021). Library creation used the immunoSEQ multiplex PCR assay. TCRdb's version of the immuneACCESS table is confined to in-frame rearrangements and falls short of the full clone set. An unresolved V gene accounts for under half of the shortfall where checked; the remainder is of unknown origin. Counted in this sample were 5,500 to 9,000 clones; 85% to 90% of them appeared once. Approximately 5% of the sample is held by the ten biggest clonotypes. In the paper's terms, the time point label means: 100 days after allo-HCT. Material: PBMCs, obtained 100 days after allogeneic stem cell transplant. These receptors came from a male patient aged 45-60 years who had an allogeneic stem cell transplant from a related donor, so the T cells may come from the graft donor. Some clones in this sample may be carry-over from other donors' samples.

The chain uses TRBV30 and TRBJ1-6; no clear D gene. V lost 3 bases, J lost 0 bases, and 12 bases lay in between. The CDR3 runs 16 residues. Germline CDR1 reads GTSNPN; CDR2 reads SVGIG (reference sequence). CDR3 in DNA: TGTGCCTGGAGGGGAGAGATAAGCTCCTATAATTCACCCCTCCACTTT. It is translated as CAWRGEISSYNSPLHF.

This clone has a handful of counts. The rearrangement joins TRBV6-5 to TRBJ2-2; tentative D call: TRBD1 (6 bases). The germline V and J ends were trimmed by 5 bases and 5 bases, with 12 bases remaining between them. Germline-derived CDR1 and CDR2 are MNHEY and SVGAGI. The CDR3 sequence is 14 residues long. Here the CDR3 DNA reads TGTGCCAGCAGTGACCCTAGGGGGACCGGGGAGCTGTTTTTT. Its translation is CASSDPRGTGELFF.

V is TRBV30 and J is TRBJ2-7; D is possibly TRBD1 or TRBD2 (5 bases each). The CDR3 is 17 residues long. Trimming took off 4 bases at V and 0 bases at J, with 22 bases between the two ends. Germline assignment: CDR1 GTSNPN and CDR2 SVGIG (reference sequence). The CDR3 loop reads CAWKRTGTPVSSYEQYF. Written as DNA, the CDR3 is TGTGCCTGGAAGCGAACCGGGACGCCCGTTTCCTCCTACGAGCAGTACTTC.

This chain links TRBV6-6 with TRBJ2-7; perhaps TRBD2 as D (6 bases). The CDR3 extends over 14 amino acids. CDR1 and CDR2 (germline): MNHNY, SVGAGI (reference sequence). V was trimmed by 7 bases and J by 0 bases, leaving 13 bases between them. The CDR3 protein is CASKPRDSSYEQYF. The CDR3 DNA follows: TGTGCCAGCAAGCCCAGGGACTCCTCCTACGAGCAGTACTTC.

This clone was recorded a few times. V is TRBV28 and J is TRBJ2-7; 9 bases are a match to TRBD1. Germline CDR1 is MDHEN and CDR2 is SYDVKM. V shed 5 bases, J shed 3 bases, and the junction held 2 bases outside the gene matches. CDR3 length equals 13 residues. The CDR3: CASSVGQGYEQYF. As DNA, the CDR3 is TGTGCCAGCAGTGTGGGACAGGGCTACGAGCAGTACTTC.

This clone was recorded a few times. The CDR3 DNA reads TGTGCCTGGAGTGTACAAGGGCAGGAGACTAACTATGGCTACACCTTC. As protein: CAWSVQGQETNYGYTF. The chain couples TRBV30 to TRBJ1-2, with D unclear. Germline CDR1 and CDR2: GTSNPN and SVGIG (reference sequence). The CDR3 has 16 amino acids. V shed 0 bases and J shed 0 bases, with 14 bases lying between them.

V usage is TRBV29-1 and J usage is TRBJ1-1; no definite D call. The CDR3 is 9 amino acids. The germline CDR1 and CDR2 sequences are SQVTM and ANQGSEA. With 6 bases removed from V and 2 bases from J, the gap between germline ends came to 1 base. CDR3 coding DNA: TGCAGCGTAAACACTGAAGCTTTCTTT. As protein: CSVNTEAFF.

The CDR3 coding sequence is TGTGCCAGCAGCTTAGGAGGCCCAGAGGGTGAGCAGTTCTTC. This translates into CASSLGGPEGEQFF. The chain is built from TRBV13 and TRBJ2-1; a possible D gene is TRBD2 (5 bases). Trimming cost V 0 bases and J 9 bases, with 12 bases left between them. The CDR3 covers 14 residues. Germline V gene data show CDR1 as PRHDT and CDR2 as FYEKMQ (reference sequence).

The chain carries TRBV10-3 and TRBJ1-5, with 7 bases fitting TRBD1. CDR3 size: 13 residues. Germline CDR1 is ENHRY and CDR2 is SYGVKD. J was trimmed by 6 bases and V by 5 bases; bases with no gene match: 4. The CDR3 coding sequence is TGTGCCATCAGTAGGGACAGAAGTCAGCCCCAGCATTTT. Translated, it gives CAISRDRSQPQHF.